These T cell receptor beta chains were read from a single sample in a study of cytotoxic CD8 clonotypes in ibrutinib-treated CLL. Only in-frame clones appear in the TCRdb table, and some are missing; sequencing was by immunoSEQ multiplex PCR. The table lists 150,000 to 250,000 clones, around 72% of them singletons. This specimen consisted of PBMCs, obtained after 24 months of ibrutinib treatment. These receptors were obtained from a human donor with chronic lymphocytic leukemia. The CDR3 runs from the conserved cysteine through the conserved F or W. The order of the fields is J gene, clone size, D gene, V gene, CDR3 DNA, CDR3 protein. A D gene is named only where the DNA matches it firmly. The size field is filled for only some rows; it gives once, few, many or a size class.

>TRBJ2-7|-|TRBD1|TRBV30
TGTGCCTGGAGTCGGGACAGGGGCTACGAGCAGTACTTC
CAWSRDRGYEQYF
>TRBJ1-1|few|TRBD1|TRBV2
TGTGCCAGCAGCATAACGCCGGGACAGGGTGGGATGAACACTGAAGCTTTCTTT
CASSITPGQGGMNTEAFF
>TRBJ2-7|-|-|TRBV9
TGTGCCAGCAGCGTTTACATGGGGTACGAGCAGTACTTC
CASSVYMGYEQYF
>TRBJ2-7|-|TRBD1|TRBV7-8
TGTGCCAGCAGCCAGGACAGGGAGATGGGTATGGCCTACGAGCAGTACTTC
CASSQDREMGMAYEQYF
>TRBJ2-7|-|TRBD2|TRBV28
TGTGCCAGCAGTCTTCCCGGACTAGCGATGAACGAGCAGTACTTC
CASSLPGLAMNEQYF
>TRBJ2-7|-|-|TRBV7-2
TGTGCCAGCAGCTTAGTCGTGGGCTACGAGCAGTACTTC
CASSLVVGYEQYF
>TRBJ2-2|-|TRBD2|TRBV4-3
TGCGCCAGCAGCCTCTCCTTTGCGGGAGGGGCCGGGGAGCTGTTTTTT
CASSLSFAGGAGELFF
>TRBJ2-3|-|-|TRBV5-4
TGTGCCAGCAGCCAGAGCTGGCTCACAGATACGCAGTATTTT
CASSQSWLTDTQYF
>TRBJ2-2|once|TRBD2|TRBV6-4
TGTGCCAGCAGCGGCTCTAGCGGGGGGAACACCGGGGAGCTGTTTTTT
CASSGSSGGNTGELFF
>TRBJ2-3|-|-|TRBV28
TGTGCCAGCAGTGCATCGTTGGGCACAGATACGCAGTATTTT
CASSASLGTDTQYF